This TCR beta chain appears in the sequencing data of a study of CD8 T cells in ankylosing spondylitis. Overall study results and limits: In ankylosing spondylitis blood, a motif of several highly homologous TCR beta variants appeared characteristic. The authors reported significant enrichment of disease-linked clones in matched ankylosing spondylitis synovial fluid. Prior work had noted some motif variants in reactive arthritis blood and synovial fluid. CD8+ by phenotype, disease-linked clones were relatively rare in peripheral blood.

One entry per CDR3 protein results from TCRdb running MiXCR on the 5' RACE reads. Of 100,000 to 150,000 distinct CDR3 sequences listed, approximately 9.9% are singletons. This CDR3 region has 14 residues. Trimming removed 6 bases at V and 8 bases at J, with 18 bases between. The germline CDR1 and CDR2 sequences are SGDLS and YYNGEE. This clonotype occurred many times. Its antigen is undetermined. Material for sequencing was blood, either unsorted or a sorted T cell fraction (not recorded which). This receptor was identified in a male donor with ankylosing spondylitis or in good health (not recorded which). This chain joins TRBV9 and TRBJ2-1, with a tentative D call TRBD2 (6 bases). For the CDR3, the DNA is TGTGCCAGCACCCTGGGACTCAGCAGGGATGAGCAGTTCTTC. This sequence encodes CASTLGLSRDEQFF.